This T cell receptor beta chain was profiled in a study of CD8+CD57+ T cells in acquired aplastic anemia (dated by TCRdb to about 2018). With regard to the full study: A mean of roughly 3.2 ug of DNA, ranging from about 0.19 to 30 ug, was extracted from sorted CD4+ and CD8+ cells. CD8+CD57+ expansion was defined as frequency above the mean frequency observed in healthy subjects. General conclusions and limits of the study: Around 27 CD8+ CDR3 sequences were found in both patients and controls but appeared to be highly expressed in patients and within the immunodominant clones of the patients. No significant difference in CD8+ Simpson's diversity was found between patients and healthy controls (P=0.060).

Expansion of CD8+CD57+ cells had been shown by flow cytometry in the patients chosen for sequencing. All patients had severe acquired aplastic anemia diagnosed by International Study of Aplastic Anemia and Agranulocytosis and Camitta criteria. No patient had received any therapy when blood was sampled. In this study, sorted CD4+ and CD8+ T cells from the blood of healthy subjects and of severe aplastic anemia patients had their TCR repertoires deep-sequenced. Patients were enrolled under clinicaltrials.gov protocols 00001620, 01623167, 00001397, 00071045, 00081523 and 00961064 in the USA. Ficoll-Paque density gradient centrifugation was used to isolate peripheral blood mononuclear cells. Before DNA was extracted, CD4+ and CD8+ T cells were sorted using either FACS or magnetic beads. As concerns this clonotype: This receptor's antigen is unknown. Nothing much larger sits one base from this clone, and base qualities are not available.

TCR beta VDJ combination and CDR3 sequence profiling used genomic DNA as the template. An Illumina HiSeq 2000 was the platform used for TCR repertoire sequencing. The paper's processing steps were these. TRBV/TRBJ rearrangement plots, CDR3 size and DJ length profiles, and Simpson's diversity index were used to evaluate the repertoires. Whichever DNA sequence was most abundant in the deep sequencing data was defined as the immunodominant clone. CDR3 amino acid sequences were screened for sharing across subjects and were compared with published repertoires and the VDJdb database. Starting from the raw public reads, TCRdb applied fastp trimming at Q25, assembled clones with MiXCR and retained in-frame beta chains. Rows with one shared CDR3 protein collapse into an entry with the most common genes and DNA. None of the V and J calls come from the authors' own analysis; TCRdb made them. For this sample there are about 180,000 distinct CDR3 sequences; 48% appear just once. Roughly 13% of the sample is held by the ten biggest clonotypes.

This receptor was obtained from a human donor with aplastic anemia. Sequences were obtained from sorted CD4+, CD8+, or CD8+CD57+ T cells (not recorded which) from PBMCs.

The base sequence is TGTGCCAGCAGCGCCCGATTAGCGGCCAACAATGAGCAGTTCTTC. It encodes CASSARLAANNEQFF. The chain uses TRBV9 and TRBJ2-1; tentative D gene TRBD2, with 6 bases matching. Trimming takes 3 bases from V and 5 bases from J, and the germline ends sit 15 bases apart. From a lookup of the germline V gene, CDR1 and CDR2 are SGDLS and YYNGEE. Taken from cysteine to phenylalanine, the CDR3 has 15 residues. The DNA shown is the 45-base CDR3, in frame from base 1.